The entry below describes one T cell receptor beta chain. Authors' data handling: Reference gene primer amplification gave estimated nucleated cell counts. Method: immunoSEQ multiplex PCR; TCRdb's copy keeps in-frame clones and lacks some. The DNA gave D and trimming, while V, J and clone size come from that table. This sample has more than 250,000 clones, with roughly 84% found just once. Germline-derived CDR1 and CDR2 are LNHDA and SQIVND (reference sequence). The CDR3 loop spans 14 amino acids. J was trimmed by 5 bases and V by 6 bases; bases with no gene match: 7. This entry comes from a study of blood T cell repertoires in COVID-19. Study information: T cells, B-cell-depleted T cells, or PBMCs supplied cDNA or gDNA.

The chain recombines TRBV19 with TRBJ2-1; 7 bases map to TRBD2. This clonotype was sampled from a human donor in a cohort sampled during active COVID-19. Sequencing was performed on peripheral blood. Here the CDR3 reads CASRVAGNNNEQFF. CDR3 nucleotide sequence: TGTGCCAGTAGGGTAGCGGGCAACAACAATGAGCAGTTCTTC.